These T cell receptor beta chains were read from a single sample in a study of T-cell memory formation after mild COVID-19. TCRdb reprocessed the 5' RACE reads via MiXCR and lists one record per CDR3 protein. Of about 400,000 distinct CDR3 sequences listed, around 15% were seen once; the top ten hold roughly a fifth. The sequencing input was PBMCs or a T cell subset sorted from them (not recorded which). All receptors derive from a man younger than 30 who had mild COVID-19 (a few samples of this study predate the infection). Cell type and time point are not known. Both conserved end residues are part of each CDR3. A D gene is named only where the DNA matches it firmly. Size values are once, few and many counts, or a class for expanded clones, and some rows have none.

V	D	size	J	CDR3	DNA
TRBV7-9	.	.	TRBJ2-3	CASSLGAGGPLLTDTQYF	TGTGCCAGCAGCTTAGGTGCCGGGGGTCCCCTCCTCACAGATACGCAGTATTTT
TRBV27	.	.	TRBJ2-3	CASSSPAGHTGDTQYF	TGTGCCAGCAGTTCCCCGGCAGGGCATACGGGGGATACGCAGTATTTT
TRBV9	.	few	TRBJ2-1	CASSPQGGGPNEQFF	TGTGCCAGCAGCCCCCAGGGGGGGGGGCCCAATGAGCAGTTCTTC
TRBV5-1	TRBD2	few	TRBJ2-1	CASSLASGESEQFF	TGCGCCAGCAGCTTGGCTAGCGGGGAGAGTGAGCAGTTCTTC
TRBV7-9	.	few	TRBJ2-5	CASSTSPDSRPGETQYF	TGTGCCAGCAGCACTAGTCCGGACTCAAGGCCTGGGGAGACCCAGTACTTC
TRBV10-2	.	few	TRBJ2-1	CANPLRGYRNEQFF	TGCGCCAACCCGCTCCGGGGGTACAGGAATGAGCAGTTCTTC
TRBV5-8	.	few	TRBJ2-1	CASSLDPGSPFF	TGTGCCAGCAGCTTGGATCCCGGGAGCCCGTTCTTC
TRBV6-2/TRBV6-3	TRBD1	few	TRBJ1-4	CASRGQGDVKLFF	TGTGCCAGCAGGGGACAGGGGGATGTAAAACTGTTTTTT
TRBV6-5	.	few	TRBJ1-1	CATVTGKVNTEAFF	TGTGCCACGGTGACGGGGAAAGTGAACACTGAAGCTTTCTTT
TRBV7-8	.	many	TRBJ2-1	CASSAWGGATLNEQFF	TGTGCCAGCAGCGCCTGGGGGGGGGCGACTCTCAATGAGCAGTTCTTC
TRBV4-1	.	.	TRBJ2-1	CASSQEPLIGNEQFF	TGCGCCAGCAGCCAAGAACCACTAATCGGCAATGAGCAGTTCTTC
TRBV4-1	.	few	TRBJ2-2	CASSQVSMKPNTGELFF	TGCGCCAGCAGCCAGGTCTCTATGAAACCGAACACCGGGGAGCTGTTTTTT
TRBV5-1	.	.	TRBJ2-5	CASSLRDPKETQYF	TGCGCCAGCAGCCTCCGGGACCCTAAAGAGACCCAGTACTTC
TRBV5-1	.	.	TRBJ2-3	CASSLDGGGRTQYF	TGCGCCAGCAGCTTAGATGGAGGGGGCCGTACGCAGTATTTT
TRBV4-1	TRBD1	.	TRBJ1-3	CASSQEPLDRGPGNTIYF	TGCGCCAGCAGCCAAGAACCCCTGGACAGGGGGCCTGGAAACACCATATATTTT
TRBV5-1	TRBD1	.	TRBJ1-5	CASSLSGQGLQPQHF	TGCGCCAGCAGCTTGTCAGGACAGGGATTACAGCCCCAGCATTTT
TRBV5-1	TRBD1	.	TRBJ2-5	CASLGTDAETQYF	TGCGCCAGCTTGGGGACAGACGCAGAGACCCAGTACTTC
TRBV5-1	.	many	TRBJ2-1	CASSLMGPANNEQFF	TGCGCCAGCAGCTTGATGGGACCCGCGAACAATGAGCAGTTCTTC
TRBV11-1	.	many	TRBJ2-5	CASSTRETQYF	TGTGCCAGCAGCACCCGGGAGACCCAGTACTTC
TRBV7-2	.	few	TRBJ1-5	CASSPDIGQPQHF	TGTGCCAGCAGCCCTGACATCGGCCAGCCCCAGCATTTT
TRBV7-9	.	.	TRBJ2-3	CASSLEPENTQYF	TGTGCCAGCAGCTTAGAGCCGGAGAATACGCAGTATTTT
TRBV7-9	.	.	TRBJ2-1	CALHRITIAGRSSYNEQFF	TGTGCCCTACACCGAATCACTATCGCGGGGCGGAGCTCCTACAATGAGCAGTTCTTC
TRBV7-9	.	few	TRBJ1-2	CASSSRWGEAYGYTF	TGTGCCAGCAGCTCCCGATGGGGCGAAGCATATGGCTACACCTTC
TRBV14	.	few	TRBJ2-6	CASSPMRGAGANVLTF	TGTGCCAGCAGCCCCATGAGAGGGGCTGGGGCCAACGTCCTGACTTTC
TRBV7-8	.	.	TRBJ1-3	CASSLWPTGNTIYF	TGTGCCAGCAGCTTGTGGCCGACTGGAAACACCATATATTTT
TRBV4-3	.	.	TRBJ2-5	CASSQDVRWGETQYF	TGCGCCAGCAGCCAAGACGTCCGGTGGGGAGAGACCCAGTACTTC
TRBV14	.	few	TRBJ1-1	CASSHRDRDRPNTEAFF	TGTGCCAGCAGCCACCGGGACCGGGACCGACCGAACACTGAAGCTTTCTTT
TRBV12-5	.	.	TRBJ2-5	CASGLVQGYQETQYF	TGTGCTAGTGGTTTGGTACAAGGGTACCAAGAGACCCAGTACTTC
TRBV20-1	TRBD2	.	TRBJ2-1	CSASSGRLDEQFF	TGCAGTGCTAGTAGCGGGCGCCTGGATGAGCAGTTCTTC
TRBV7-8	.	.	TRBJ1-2	CASSLARADYGYTF	TGTGCCAGCAGCTTAGCCAGGGCGGACTATGGCTACACCTTC
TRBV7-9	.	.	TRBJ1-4	CASSPLGGATNEKLFF	TGTGCCAGCAGCCCCCTCGGGGGGGCGACTAATGAAAAACTGTTTTTT
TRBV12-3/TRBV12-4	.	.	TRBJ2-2	CASSLPLGNTGELFF	TGTGCCAGCAGTTTACCCTTAGGGAACACCGGGGAGCTGTTTTTT
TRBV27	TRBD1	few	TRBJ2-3	CASRQGATDTQYF	TGTGCCAGCAGACAGGGGGCCACAGATACGCAGTATTTT
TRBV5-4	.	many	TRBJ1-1	CASSFLSEAFF	TGTGCCAGCAGCTTTTTAAGTGAAGCTTTCTTT
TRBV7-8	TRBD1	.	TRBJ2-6	CASSSIGQDPAGANVLTF	TGTGCCAGCAGCTCAATCGGACAGGACCCGGCTGGGGCCAACGTCCTGACTTTC
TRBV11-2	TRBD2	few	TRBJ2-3	CASSTRTSGGLPPADTQYF	TGTGCCAGCAGCACCAGGACTAGCGGGGGTCTACCCCCCGCAGATACGCAGTATTTT
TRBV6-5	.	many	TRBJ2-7	CASSYVQVRDEQYF	TGTGCCAGCAGTTACGTTCAGGTGCGGGACGAGCAGTACTTC
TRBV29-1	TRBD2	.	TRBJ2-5	CSVRTSGVRKTQYF	TGCAGCGTCCGGACTAGCGGGGTGAGGAAGACCCAGTACTTC
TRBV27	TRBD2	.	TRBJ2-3	CASLYKRGYTDTQYF	TGTGCCAGCCTGTACAAGCGGGGATACACAGATACGCAGTATTTT
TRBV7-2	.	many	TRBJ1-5	CASSFSEGQPQHF	TGTGCCAGCAGCTTTTCTGAGGGGCAGCCCCAGCATTTT
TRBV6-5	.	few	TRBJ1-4	CASSYRTQPGEKLFF	TGTGCCAGCAGTTACCGGACACAACCGGGTGAAAAACTGTTTTTT
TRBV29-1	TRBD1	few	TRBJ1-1	CSAGTGWAEAFF	TGCAGCGCTGGGACAGGGTGGGCTGAAGCTTTCTTT
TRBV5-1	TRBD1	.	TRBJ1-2	CASSPARDRKRRSPYGYTF	TGCGCCAGCAGCCCGGCCCGGGACAGAAAAAGGCGATCCCCCTATGGCTACACCTTC
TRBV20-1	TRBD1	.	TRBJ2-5	CSARDGPQGKYF	TGCAGTGCTAGGGACGGACCACAGGGGAAGTACTTC
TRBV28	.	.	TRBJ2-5	CASSGVDRDQETQYF	TGTGCCAGCAGTGGGGTGGACAGAGATCAAGAGACCCAGTACTTC
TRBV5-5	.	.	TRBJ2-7	CASSLLRTHEQYF	TGTGCCAGCAGCTTACTTAGAACCCACGAGCAGTACTTC
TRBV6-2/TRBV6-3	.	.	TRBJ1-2	CASSPTDRSYTF	TGTGCCAGCAGTCCGACGGACCGCAGCTACACCTTC
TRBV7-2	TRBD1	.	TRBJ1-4	CASSLVGQGAQEKLFF	TGTGCCAGCAGCTTAGTAGGTCAGGGGGCGCAAGAAAAACTGTTTTTT
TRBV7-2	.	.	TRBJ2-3	CASSLARSSLGDTQYF	TGTGCCAGCAGCTTAGCGAGGTCTAGCCTAGGCGATACGCAGTATTTT
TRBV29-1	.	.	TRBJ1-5	CSGSEGPQHF	TGCAGCGGCTCCGAAGGGCCCCAGCATTTT
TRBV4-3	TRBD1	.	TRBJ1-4	CASSQSTGGIEKLFF	TGCGCCAGCAGCCAATCCACAGGGGGGATCGAAAAACTGTTTTTT
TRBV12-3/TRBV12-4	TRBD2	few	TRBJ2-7	CASRVAGRYEQYF	TGTGCCAGCAGAGTAGCGGGGAGATACGAGCAGTACTTC
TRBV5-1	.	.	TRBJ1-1	CASSGLRESTEAFF	TGCGCCAGCAGCGGACTTAGGGAGTCCACTGAAGCTTTCTTT
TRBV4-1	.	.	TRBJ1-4	CASSRLGGNNEKLFF	TGCGCCAGCAGCCGCTTGGGGGGAAATAATGAAAAACTGTTTTTT
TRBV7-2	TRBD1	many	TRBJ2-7	CASSSGGPSYEQYF	TGTGCCAGCAGCTCAGGGGGTCCCTCTTACGAGCAGTACTTC
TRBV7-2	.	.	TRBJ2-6	CASTPGSTNVMTF	TGTGCCAGCACCCCAGGTTCGACCAACGTCATGACTTTC
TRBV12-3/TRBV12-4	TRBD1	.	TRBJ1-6	CASSNTGAGVNSPLHF	TGTGCCAGCAGTAATACAGGGGCAGGGGTCAATTCACCCCTCCACTTT
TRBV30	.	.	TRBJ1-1	CAWSQVNTEAFF	TGTGCCTGGAGCCAGGTGAACACTGAAGCTTTCTTT
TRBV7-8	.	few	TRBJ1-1	CASTRTQGGTEAFF	TGTGCCAGCACCCGGACACAGGGTGGGACTGAAGCTTTCTTT
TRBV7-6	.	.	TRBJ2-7	CASSLWTPGKLISYEQYF	TGTGCCAGCAGCTTATGGACACCAGGGAAACTAATCTCCTACGAGCAGTACTTC